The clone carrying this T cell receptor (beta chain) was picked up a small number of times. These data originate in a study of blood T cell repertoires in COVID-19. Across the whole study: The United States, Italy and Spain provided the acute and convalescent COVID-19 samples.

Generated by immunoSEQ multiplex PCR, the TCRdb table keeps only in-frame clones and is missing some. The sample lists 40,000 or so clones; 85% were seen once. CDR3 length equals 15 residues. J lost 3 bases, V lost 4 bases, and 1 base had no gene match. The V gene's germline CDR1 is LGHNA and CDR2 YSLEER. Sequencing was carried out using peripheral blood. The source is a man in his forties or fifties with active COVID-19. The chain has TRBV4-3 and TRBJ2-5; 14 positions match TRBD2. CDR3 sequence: CASSRGLAGEETQYF. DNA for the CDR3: TGCGCCAGCAGCCGGGGACTAGCGGGGGAAGAGACCCAGTACTTC.